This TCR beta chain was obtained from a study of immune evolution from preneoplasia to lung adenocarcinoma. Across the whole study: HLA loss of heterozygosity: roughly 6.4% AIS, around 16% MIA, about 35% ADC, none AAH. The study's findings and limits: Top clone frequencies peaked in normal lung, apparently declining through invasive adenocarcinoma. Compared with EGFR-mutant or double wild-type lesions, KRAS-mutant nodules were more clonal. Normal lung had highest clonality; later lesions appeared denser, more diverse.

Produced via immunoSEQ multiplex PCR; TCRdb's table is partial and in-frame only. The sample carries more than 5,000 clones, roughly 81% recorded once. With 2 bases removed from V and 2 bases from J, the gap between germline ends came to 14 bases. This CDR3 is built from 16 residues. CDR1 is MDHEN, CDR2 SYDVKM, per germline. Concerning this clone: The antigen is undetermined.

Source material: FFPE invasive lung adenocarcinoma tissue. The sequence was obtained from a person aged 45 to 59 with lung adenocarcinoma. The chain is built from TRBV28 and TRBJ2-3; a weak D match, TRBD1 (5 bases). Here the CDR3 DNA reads TGTGCCAGCAGTTTAGGGGCTAGTAGGGCCACAGATACGCAGTATTTT. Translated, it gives CASSLGASRATDTQYF.